Given below is one TCR beta chain in context. Sequencing was performed with immunoSEQ multiplex PCR; in TCRdb, only in-frame clones are kept and a portion is missing. The sample has approximately 74,000 clones, 87% seen once; the top ten hold 1% to 1.5%. Second doses were pooled across both intervals (about 4 or about 12 weeks). This specimen belongs to a study of T cell responses to AZD1222 COVID-19 vaccine. The CDR3 sequence is 15 residues long. Deletions cut 2 bases from V and 6 bases from J, with 16 bases between. Germline values: CDR1 MNHNS, CDR2 SASEGT. This TCR derives from an adult who received the AZD1222 COVID-19 vaccine. The source was peripheral blood, collected 28 days after the second AZD1222 dose. The rearrangement links TRBV6-1 to TRBJ1-1, with D maybe TRBD1 (5 bases). The CDR3 loop is CASSEYHIGGAEAFF. Here the CDR3 DNA reads TGTGCCAGCAGTGAATATCACATCGGGGGGGCTGAAGCTTTCTTT.